One sample yielded the 10 T cell receptor beta chains listed below, sequenced in a study of blood T cell repertoires in COVID-19. This table comes from immunoSEQ multiplex PCR, and its TCRdb copy is limited to in-frame clones, with some not included. This sample has 310,000 or so clones; approximately 90% occur once, and the top ten carry roughly 4%. Specimen: peripheral blood. Every receptor here comes from a woman aged 45-65 years with active or convalescent COVID-19.

V gene TRBV7-9 combines with J gene TRBJ1-1; D gene uncertain. Trimming pared 5 bases from V and 3 bases from J, leaving 10 bases between. Germline V lookup: CDR1 SEHNR, CDR2 FQNEAQ (reference sequence). The CDR3 totals 13 residues. The CDR3 protein is CASSVAGDTEAFF. CDR3 DNA sequence: TGTGCCAGCAGCGTCGCCGGGGACACTGAAGCTTTCTTT.

This chain connects TRBV30 to TRBJ2-6; D is possibly TRBD1 (5 bases). The V end lost 3 bases, the J end lost 1 base, and 16 bases lay between the germline ends. Germline CDR1 is GTSNPN and CDR2 is SVGIG (reference sequence). The CDR3 has 17 amino acids. The CDR3 region is CAWRLSGAPSGANVLTF. CDR3 nucleotides: TGTGCCTGGAGACTGAGTGGGGCTCCATCTGGGGCCAACGTCCTGACTTTC.

The chain employs TRBV30 and TRBJ2-1, with 10 nucleotides matching TRBD2. There are 15 residues in the CDR3. CDR1 and CDR2 from the germline V gene are GTSNPN and SVGIG (reference sequence). Trimming at V came to 3 bases and at J to 5 bases, leaving 7 bases not matched to a gene. CDR3 bases: TGTGCCTGGAGACCACTAGCGGGACCTCACAATGAGCAGTTCTTC. Residues: CAWRPLAGPHNEQFF.

This clone has only a few counts. The chain recombines TRBV2 with TRBJ1-2; TRBD1 is a possible D gene (6 bases). V lost 2 bases and J lost 7, with 17 bases in between. Germline V gives CDR1 SNHLY, CDR2 FYNNEI. The CDR3 sequence is 15 residues long. The CDR3 region has the DNA TGTGCCAGCAGTGAACTTACAGGGTCCCTTGGTGGCTACACCTTC. Translating gives CASSELTGSLGGYTF.

This clone was picked up a small number of times. An end of the junction does not agree with germline; a read error may underlie this. This chain uses TRBV28 with TRBJ2-7, with 7 bases that match TRBD1. This CDR3 region has 13 residues. Per germline, CDR1 MDHEN and CDR2 SYDVKM. CDR3 in DNA: TGTGCCAGCAGTATGACAGGGCCCTACGCGCAGTACTTC. Translating it yields CASSMTGPYAQYF.

This chain uses TRBV15 with TRBJ2-7, with D hard to call. Deletions cut 5 bases from V and 2 bases from J, with 10 bases between. CDR1 LNHNV and CDR2 YYDKDF come from the germline V gene (reference sequence). This CDR3 has 13 amino acids. CDR3 nucleotides: TGTGCCACCAGCGCCCCCGCAGCCTACGAGCAGTACTTC. The encoded protein is CATSAPAAYEQYF.

Comments on this clone: Different DNA sequences within this sample yield the same CDR3. The chain links TRBV15 to TRBJ1-5; perhaps TRBD1 as D (5 bases). This CDR3 spans 15 amino acids. Germline assignment: CDR1 LNHNV and CDR2 YYDKDF (reference sequence). Trimming cost V 0 bases and J 1 base, with 7 bases left between them. The CDR3 loop reads CATSRDRGSNQPQHF. CDR3 nucleotide sequence: TGTGCCACCAGCAGAGATCGGGGGAGCAATCAGCCCCAGCATTTT. Full variable domain (rest looked up from reference TRBV15 and TRBJ1-5): DAMVIQNPRYQVTQFGKPVTLSCSQTLNHNVMYWYQQKSSQAPKLLFHYYDKDFNNEADTPDNFQSRRPNTSFCFLDIRSPGLGDTAMYLCATSRDRGSNQPQHFGDGTRLSIL.

The gene calls are TRBV6-2 or TRBV6-3 and TRBJ1-1, with 7 bases lining up with TRBD1. Germline loops: CDR1 MNHEY, CDR2 SVGEGT. V was pared by 5 bases and J by 1 base, with 4 bases of the junction left unmatched. This CDR3 region has 14 residues. The CDR3 DNA sequence: TGTGCCAGCAGTACTTGGACAGGGAACACTGAAGCTTTCTTT. Protein sequence: CASSTWTGNTEAFF.

The chain carries TRBV27 and TRBJ1-1; TRBD1 is a possible D gene (5 bases). The germline gives CDR1 MNHEY, CDR2 SMNVEV (reference sequence). This CDR3 is built from 14 residues. Trimming shortened V by 3 bases and J by 6 bases, and 14 bases separated the two germline ends. Here the CDR3 reads CASSFRVRAAEAFF. The CDR3 coding sequence is TGTGCCAGCAGTTTTCGTGTCAGGGCGGCTGAAGCTTTCTTT.

The rearrangement uses TRBV21-1 and TRBJ1-6; the table calls TRBD1, which could not be checked here. TRBV21-1 is assigned pseudogene status. This CDR3 has 20 amino acids. The DNA for the CDR3 is TGTGCCAGCAGCCACGCGACAGGGGGCGGCCGGAGCTCCTATAATTCACCCCTCCACTTT. Translation gives CASSHATGGGRSSYNSPLHF.